The 9 T cell receptor beta chains below were found in one sample sequenced in a study of response to subunit inactivated influenza vaccine. TCRdb used MiXCR to reprocess the RT-PCR reads, holding one entry per CDR3 protein. The sample includes roughly 460,000 distinct CDR3 sequences, roughly 11% of them seen just once. Material: PBMCs from blood, obtained more than 35 days after vaccination. The receptors shown here come from a man between 45 and 60 years old who received an inactivated influenza vaccine.

The sample holds a few counts of this clonotype. The chain is built from TRBV20-1 and TRBJ1-1; possibly TRBD1 for D (6 bases). Germline V gene data show CDR1 as DFQATT and CDR2 as SNEGSKA (reference sequence). Trimming shortened V by 1 base and J by 3 bases, and 12 bases separated the two germline ends. This CDR3 comprises 14 residues. The CDR3 spells CSARVGGADTEAFF. The CDR3 DNA reads TGCAGTGCTAGAGTGGGGGGCGCGGACACTGAAGCTTTCTTT.

This chain joins TRBV7-6 and TRBJ2-1, with 7 bases identical to TRBD1. With 8 bases clipped from V and 2 bases from J, the junction kept 0 bases outside the gene matches. This CDR3 is built from 12 residues. The germline V gene has CDR1 SGHVS and CDR2 FNYEAQ. The CDR3 sequence: CASGTAYNEQFF. In DNA, the CDR3 is TGTGCCAGCGGGACAGCCTACAATGAGCAGTTCTTC.

The V gene is TRBV29-1, the J gene TRBJ2-7; a possible D gene is TRBD2 (7 bases). The CDR3 is made up of 16 amino acids. The germline gives CDR1 SQVTM, CDR2 ANQGSEA. V lost 2 bases, J lost 7 bases, and 24 bases lay in between. The CDR3 nucleotides are TGCAGCGTTGAAACTACACTCGAGAGGGGGGAGGGAGAGCAGTACTTC. Protein sequence: CSVETTLERGEGEQYF.

This clonotype showed up just once. The chain recombines TRBV10-2 with TRBJ2-1; tentative D call: TRBD1 (5 bases). The CDR3 consists of 12 residues. Deletions cut 7 bases from V and 6 bases from J, with 10 bases between. Germline V gene lookup returns CDR1 WSHSY and CDR2 SAAADI. The CDR3 region is CASTEGANEQFF. CDR3 DNA: TGCGCCAGCACGGAAGGGGCCAATGAGCAGTTCTTC.

Only a few counts were recorded for this clonotype. J is TRBJ2-3 and V is TRBV15; perhaps TRBD2 as D (7 bases). The CDR3 extends over 21 amino acids. Trimming shortened V by 0 bases and J by 0 bases, and 25 bases separated the two germline ends. Germline CDR1 is LNHNV and CDR2 is YYDKDF (reference sequence). CDR3 nucleotides: TGTGCCACCAGCAGAGATCTTCTGGCGGGGGCCGACTATTCTAGCACAGATACGCAGTATTTT. Translation: CATSRDLLAGADYSSTDTQYF. Looking up the rest from reference TRBV15 and TRBJ2-3 gives the full variable domain: DAMVIQNPRYQVTQFGKPVTLSCSQTLNHNVMYWYQQKSSQAPKLLFHYYDKDFNNEADTPDNFQSRRPNTSFCFLDIRSPGLGDTAMYLCATSRDLLAGADYSSTDTQYFGPGTRLTVL.

This clonotype appeared a few times. V gene TRBV28 combines with J gene TRBJ2-4, with D hard to call. Germline assignment: CDR1 MDHEN and CDR2 SYDVKM. The V end was cut by 5 bases, the J end by 0 bases, with 8 bases between. There are 14 residues in the CDR3. CDR3 in DNA: TGTGCCAGCAGTCAACCGGGAGCCAAAAACATTCAGTACTTC. The encoded protein is CASSQPGAKNIQYF. Based on the CDR3 plus reference TRBV28 and TRBJ2-4, the full variable domain is DVKVTQSSRYLVKRTGEKVFLECVQDMDHENMFWYRQDPGLGLRLIYFSYDVKMKEKGDIPEGYSVSREKKERFSLILESASTNQTSMYLCASSQPGAKNIQYFGAGTRLSVL.

This chain links TRBV7-7 with TRBJ2-7; TRBD2 matches at 12 bases. Germline CDR1 and CDR2: SSHAT and FNYEAQ (reference sequence). After removal of 2 bases from V and 2 bases from J, the junction contained 10 bases not matched to a gene. The CDR3 totals 18 residues. CDR3 in DNA: TGTGCCAGCAGCTTATTCCCAATCCTAGCGGGAGGGACCTACGAGCAGTACTTC. As protein: CASSLFPILAGGTYEQYF.

This clonotype occurred a few times. This chain connects TRBV12-3 or TRBV12-4 to TRBJ1-2, with D hard to call. V was clipped by 6 bases and J by 1 base, with 15 bases between them. This CDR3 has 15 amino acids. The CDR3 DNA follows: TGTGCCAGCAGAGACTCAGGCGTTAGTAACTATGGCTACACCTTC. This sequence encodes CASRDSGVSNYGYTF.

V is TRBV28 and J is TRBJ2-3; D is perhaps TRBD1 (5 bases). The V end was cut by 5 bases, the J end by 7 bases, with 10 bases between. The CDR3 is 12 amino acids. Germline V gene data show CDR1 as MDHEN and CDR2 as SYDVKM. In DNA, the CDR3 is TGTGCCAGCAGTGTAGCAGGGTATACGCAGTATTTT. Translating it yields CASSVAGYTQYF.